Reported below is one T cell receptor (beta chain). This clonotype was seen ten or more times. Its antigen remains undetermined. No quality values exist for individual bases; no much larger clone is one base distant. The time point label here, explained by the study, means: pre-sensitization, week 0. Reading the label with the study, this specimen's treatment or condition is: therapeutic diphenylcyclopropenone sensitization with weekly scalp DPC. At every patch-test visit, the blood draw took place before the patch test was put on. Patients were eligible if aged 18 to 70, diagnosed with alopecia and judged suitable for DPC therapy, and pregnant patients were excluded. Total RNA was extracted from unfractionated whole blood that had been collected in Tempus Blood RNA tubes. Taken from the germline V gene (reference sequence), the CDR1 and CDR2 loops are LGHDT and YNNKEL. From cysteine to phenylalanine, the CDR3 is 16 amino acids long. The kept DNA is CDR3 alone, 48 bases in frame from the first base. V is pared back by 1 base and J by 4 bases, with 11 bases lying between the germline termini.

Libraries were built with RACE. The sample was run on a NextSeq 500. During library preparation, unique molecular identifiers were attached to individual cDNA molecules so that TCRs could be counted quantitatively and reproducibly. For every blood RNA sample, sequencing covered both the TCR alpha and TCR beta chains. On the study's bioinformatics: The median number of TCRs per sample was roughly 98,000, ranging from 23,224 to 690,600. The Decombinator software suite was used to annotate V, J and CDR3 in the TCR reads. Every sample was subsampled to the same number of TCRs (28,000) for the PS versus PT1 abundance plots. Expanded TCRs were defined as absent before sensitization and observed at least eight times at the 2-week time point. TCRdb reprocessing: public reads trimmed at Q25 with fastp, clones called with MiXCR, in-frame beta chains kept. When rows share a CDR3 protein, they turn into one entry using the most common DNA and genes. These V and J calls originate from TCRdb's pipeline instead of the authors' own analysis. This sample lists around 350,000 distinct CDR3 sequences; 4.5% to 7% were detected once. About 8.7% of the sample rests with the top ten.

The sample comes from a study of human T cells and chemical hapten exposure (dated by TCRdb to the early 2020s). Notes on the research overall: For sensitization, 2% DPC in acetone was applied to a 2 cm by 2 cm area of upper inner arm skin. Throughout the study period of roughly 24 weeks, patients also received therapeutic DPC doses to the scalp every week. Patch tests used Finn chambers with 0.01% DPC on the upper back, scored after 6 days by International Contact Dermatitis Research Group standards. The patient cohort, mostly female, included alopecia areata with under or over 50% scalp involvement, alopecia totalis and alopecia universalis. Libraries were pooled for sequencing, and variation in per-sample TCR yields was attributed mainly to small differences in library volumes within the pool. In alopecia patients, the study followed how the peripheral blood TCR repertoire changed in vivo over primary and secondary sensitization to diphenylcyclopropenone (DPC), a hapten. Blood samples were taken from patients before sensitization (week 0) and at 2, 6 and about 24 weeks after DPC sensitization. Blood for TCR sequencing was provided by twenty-nine alopecia patients at one to four time points (pre-sensitization, 2, 6 and 24 weeks). Beyond this particular receptor, the publication reports: Expanded TCRs formed significantly more large CDR3 similarity clusters than pre-sensitization or healthy control sets, consistent with antigen-driven responses. After repeated subsampling, the strength of the expansion versus patch-test correlation and the threshold at which it became significant changed. No change with DPC sensitization was found in the number of TCRs above 1 in 1000 frequency, and no evidence of global repertoire structure alterations was found. Because every patient had alopecia, a presumed autoimmune disease, the patients' immune response might differ from that of healthy individuals. Patch test score was positively correlated with the number of PT1 expanded TCRs, with significance at thresholds 8, 16 and 32 but not at 4.

The input for sequencing was whole blood, taken in connection with sensitization to the hapten diphenylcyclopropenone (DPC). This receptor chain uses TRBV3-1 and TRBJ1-6; the D gene remains uncertain. The source of this sequence is a woman between 18 and 30 years old with alopecia areata. Some clones in this sample may be carry-over from other donors' samples. The CDR3 reads CASSQVLGEYNSPLHF. The bases read TGTGCCAGCAGCCAAGTTCTCGGAGAGTATAATTCACCCCTCCACTTT.